These 31 T cell receptor beta chains were all obtained from the same sample, sequenced in a study of cytomegalovirus exposure and HLA in healthy donors (dated by TCRdb to about 2017). Library preparation was by the immunoSEQ multiplex PCR assay. For the multiplex PCR, a mixture combining 60 forward primers for TCR Vbeta segments and 13 reverse primers for TCR Jbeta segments was used. As stored in TCRdb, this immuneACCESS dataset retains in-frame rearrangements with V and J assigned. A fraction of the clones does not appear; measured against another copy, unresolved V genes explain less than half of the discrepancy, and the remainder lacks a known reason. Within this sample are 35,000 to 40,000 clones, with around 49% of them counted one time only. The ten top clones hold 6.2% of the sample. Specimen: PBMCs. The receptors here all came from a woman aged 35 to 49 in good health and CMV-seropositive.

The chain employs TRBV5-1 and TRBJ2-2, with 10 bases that match TRBD2. This CDR3 is built from 15 residues. Germline V lookup: CDR1 SGHRS, CDR2 YFSETQ. The trim removed 4 bases at V and 6 bases at J, leaving 6 bases unmatched. The CDR3 spells CASSPTSGGAGELFF. DNA for the CDR3: TGCGCCAGCAGCCCTACGAGCGGGGGGGCCGGGGAGCTGTTTTTT.

This clone was picked up a small number of times. This rearrangement joins TRBV5-1 to TRBJ1-2; TRBD1 aligns across 8 bases. The CDR3 contains 13 residues. V shed 8 bases and J 6 bases; nucleotides not matched to a gene: 9. Germline CDR1 reads SGHRS; CDR2 reads YFSETQ. The CDR3 coding sequence is TGCGCCAGTTGGACAGGGAGGCTGGATGGCTACACCTTC. It codes for CASWTGRLDGYTF.

This clone was counted only a few times. The chain joins TRBV6-1 to TRBJ1-5; weak D call: TRBD1 (5 bases). Germline V gives CDR1 MNHNS, CDR2 SASEGT. The CDR3 is 15 amino acids. V lost 4 bases to trimming and J lost 7 bases, with 17 bases between them. In DNA form, the CDR3 reads TGTGCCAGCAGTGCCATGGCAGGGCGCGGACAGCCCCAGCATTTT. Translated: CASSAMAGRGQPQHF.

The V and J genes are TRBV19 and TRBJ1-1; D ambiguous. V lost 5 bases and J 1 base, leaving 5 bases between the germline ends. The CDR3 has 12 amino acids. The V gene's germline CDR1 is LNHDA and CDR2 SQIVND (reference sequence). The CDR3 loop reads CASSLRNTEAFF. The CDR3 DNA reads as TGTGCCAGTAGTCTCCGGAACACTGAAGCTTTCTTT.

This clone has a handful of counts. The chain carries TRBV18 and TRBJ1-2; D is ambiguous. The length of the CDR3 is 15 residues. The germline V gene encodes CDR1 KGHSH and CDR2 LQKENI. The ends were cut back, 2 bases at V and 6 bases at J, with 16 bases in the middle. This CDR3 reads CASSPYSLGENGYTF. The CDR3 nucleotides are TGTGCCAGCTCACCATATAGTTTGGGAGAGAATGGCTACACCTTC. The full variable domain, in which reference TRBV18 and TRBJ1-2 provide the parts outside the CDR3, is NAGVMQNPRHLVRRRGQEARLRCSPMKGHSHVYWYRQLPEEGLKFMVYLQKENIIDESGMPKERFSAEFPKEGPSILRIQQVVRGDSAAYFCASSPYSLGENGYTFGSGTRLTVV.

V usage is TRBV7-2 and J usage is TRBJ2-7; TRBD2 might be the D (5 bases). CDR3 length: 15 residues. Germline-derived CDR1 and CDR2 are SGHTA and FQGNSA. Between the trimmed V and J ends, which lost 1 base and 0 bases, there was a span of 10 bases. In nucleotides, the CDR3 is TGTGCCAGCAGCTTAGGTCCAACTAGCTCCTACGAGCAGTACTTC. Translating it yields CASSLGPTSSYEQYF.

This CDR3 reads CASSVDWARGAGELFF. For the CDR3, the DNA is TGTGCCAGCAGCGTAGATTGGGCTAGGGGTGCCGGGGAGCTGTTTTTT. This chain connects TRBV9 to TRBJ2-2; tentatively, D is TRBD1 (5 bases). V was shortened by 0 bases and J by 6 bases, with 15 bases between the two germline ends. Looked up from germline, CDR1 is SGDLS and CDR2 is YYNGEE. CDR3 size: 16 residues.

The chain recombines TRBV7-2 with TRBJ2-2, with D unclear. Germline CDR1 SGHTA, CDR2 FQGNSA. The ends were cut back, 0 bases at V and 4 bases at J, with 6 bases in the middle. This CDR3 spans 14 amino acids. The DNA of the CDR3 is TGTGCCAGCAGCTTAGCGGCTTCCACCGGGGAGCTGTTTTTT. Its translation: CASSLAASTGELFF.

This clone was detected only once. The chain joins TRBV2 to TRBJ2-3; 15 bases are a match to TRBD2. Germline loops: CDR1 SNHLY, CDR2 FYNNEI. CDR3 length: 18 amino acids. Losses at the gene ends were 7 bases for V and 0 bases for J; bases not matched to a gene: 8. The CDR3 reads CASTLGLAGGVSTDTQYF. The CDR3 DNA reads as TGTGCCAGCACCCTAGGACTAGCGGGGGGGGTTAGCACAGATACGCAGTATTTT.

The chain recombines TRBV7-9 with TRBJ1-2; D perhaps matches TRBD1 (5 bases). V shed 5 bases and J shed 3 bases, with 10 bases lying between them. The CDR3 is 13 amino acids. CDR1 is SEHNR, CDR2 FQNEAQ, per germline (reference sequence). The CDR3, as DNA: TGTGCCAGCAGCCTGGACATCTACTATGGCTACACCTTC. Its protein product is CASSLDIYYGYTF.

This clone occurred a few times. V and J are TRBV6-1 and TRBJ2-7; TRBD2 matches 7 bases. The CDR3 contains 15 residues. Germline-derived CDR1 and CDR2 are MNHNS and SASEGT. V lost 5 bases and J lost 5; bases outside the gene matches: 12. The CDR3 sequence: CASSTSGGTSDEQYF. DNA of the CDR3: TGTGCCAGCAGTACCTCCGGGGGGACCTCGGACGAGCAGTACTTC.

This chain uses TRBV4-2 with TRBJ1-6, with D unresolved. The ends were cut back, 3 bases at V and 5 bases at J, with 14 bases in the middle. This CDR3 comprises 16 residues. Germline V gives CDR1 LGHNA, CDR2 YNFKEQ. The CDR3 DNA reads as TGTGCCAGCAGCCAGCACGCCTCGGAGGATAATTCACCCCTCCACTTT. Encoded protein: CASSQHASEDNSPLHF.

The chain combines TRBV7-9 with TRBJ1-2; D is perhaps TRBD1 (5 bases). CDR1 is SEHNR, CDR2 FQNEAQ, per germline (reference sequence). The length of the CDR3 is 14 residues. Trimming shortened V by 1 base and J by 4 bases, and 10 bases separated the two germline ends. CDR3 bases: TGTGCCAGCAGCTTAGAGGGTAGGGGCTATGGCTACACCTTC. It yields the protein CASSLEGRGYGYTF.

The J gene is TRBJ2-4, the V gene TRBV4-1; 15 positions match TRBD2. CDR3 size: 18 residues. Germline CDR1 is MGHRA and CDR2 is YSYEKL. V shed 1 base and J 0 bases; nucleotides not matched to a gene: 1. The CDR3, as DNA: TGCGCCAGCAGCCAAGGGACTAGCGGGGGGGTAGCCAAAAACATTCAGTACTTC. This codes for CASSQGTSGGVAKNIQYF.

This clone was picked up a small number of times. This chain connects TRBV29-1 to TRBJ1-2; tentatively, D is TRBD1 (6 bases). The CDR3 extends over 14 amino acids. Trimming removed 1 base at V and 1 base at J, with 10 bases between. The germline V gene has CDR1 SQVTM and CDR2 ANQGSEA. As DNA, the CDR3 is TGCAGCGTTGAAGCGGACAGAAATAACTATGGCTACACCTTC. Its translation: CSVEADRNNYGYTF.

The genes are TRBV2 and TRBJ1-5, with 11 positions matching TRBD1. Germline V lookup: CDR1 SNHLY, CDR2 FYNNEI. The V and J ends lost 6 bases and 3 bases, in that order; junction bases with no gene match: 4. The CDR3 is made up of 15 amino acids. The CDR3 sequence is CASRSDRGPNQPQHF. The CDR3 region has the DNA TGTGCCAGCAGATCGGACAGGGGGCCCAATCAGCCCCAGCATTTT.

The chain couples TRBV29-1 to TRBJ2-7; D not resolved. The germline V gene has CDR1 SQVTM and CDR2 ANQGSEA. V was cut by 6 bases and J by 3 bases, with 15 bases left in between. The CDR3 sequence is 13 residues long. The chain's CDR3 is CSVKADQDYEQYF. For the CDR3, the DNA is TGCAGCGTGAAGGCAGACCAGGACTACGAGCAGTACTTC.

This clone occurred a few times. This CDR3 reads CASSLGGGSVETQYF. Written as DNA, the CDR3 is TGTGCCAGCAGCCTGGGGGGAGGGTCCGTGGAGACCCAGTACTTC. V is TRBV7-9 and J is TRBJ2-5, with 7 bases fitting TRBD2. After removal of 5 bases from V and 5 bases from J, the junction contained 11 bases not matched to a gene. CDR1 and CDR2 (germline): SEHNR, FQNEAQ (reference sequence). The CDR3 loop spans 15 amino acids.

This clone has only a few counts. V gene TRBV5-4 combines with J gene TRBJ1-1; D not resolved. Trimming removed 1 base at V and 1 base at J, with 11 bases between. Per germline, CDR1 SGHNT and CDR2 YYREEE (reference sequence). CDR3 size: 15 residues. The CDR3 sequence: CASSLLGSANTEAFF. In DNA form, the CDR3 reads TGTGCCAGCAGCTTGTTGGGGAGCGCGAACACTGAAGCTTTCTTT.

The chain employs TRBV9 and TRBJ1-4; no clear D. CDR3 length: 17 residues. The germline CDR1 and CDR2 sequences are SGDLS and YYNGEE. V shed 4 bases and J shed 4 bases, with 20 bases lying between them. DNA for the CDR3: TGTGCCAGCAGCCCAGCCGGAGGTCTAGGGTATAATGAAAAACTGTTTTTT. The encoded protein is CASSPAGGLGYNEKLFF.

This clone was seen more than once but under ten times. The V and J genes are TRBV7-9 and TRBJ1-2; possibly TRBD1 for D (6 bases). The V end was cut by 1 base, the J end by 2 bases, with 8 bases between. The V gene's germline CDR1 is SEHNR and CDR2 FQNEAQ (reference sequence). CDR3 size: 14 residues. CDR3 nucleotide sequence: TGTGCCAGCAGCTTAGGGACAGCGAACTATGGCTACACCTTC. Translated, it gives CASSLGTANYGYTF.

V and J are TRBV5-1 and TRBJ1-3, with D uncertain. Germline V gene data show CDR1 as SGHRS and CDR2 as YFSETQ. The CDR3 totals 14 residues. Trimming cost V 7 bases and J 0 bases, with 11 bases left between them. This CDR3 is CASWEGPSGNTIYF. In DNA, the CDR3 is TGCGCCAGCTGGGAGGGCCCCTCTGGAAACACCATATATTTT.

The chain combines TRBV29-1 with TRBJ2-1; 10 bases fit TRBD2. The CDR3 length is 14 residues. With V trimmed by 6 bases and J by 7 bases, 9 bases remained unmatched. The V gene's germline CDR1 is SQVTM and CDR2 ANQGSEA. The CDR3 region is CSVPQRGGYNEQFF. CDR3 bases: TGCAGCGTGCCACAGCGGGGGGGCTATAATGAGCAGTTCTTC.

This chain links TRBV11-2 with TRBJ2-7; maybe TRBD2 (5 bases). V was clipped by 2 bases and J by 0 bases, with 8 bases between them. This CDR3 region has 14 residues. Germline values: CDR1 SGHAT, CDR2 FQNNGV. In nucleotides, the CDR3 is TGTGCCAGCAGCTTATTTCGGGGCTCCTACGAGCAGTACTTC. Its protein is CASSLFRGSYEQYF.

This clone was counted between two and nine times. The V and J genes are TRBV10-1 and TRBJ2-3; 9 positions agree with TRBD1. CDR3 size: 15 residues. The germline gives CDR1 WNHNN, CDR2 SYGVQD (reference sequence). J was trimmed by 4 bases and V by 4 bases; bases with no gene match: 6. CDR3 in amino acids: CASSGGTGYADTQYF. CDR3 DNA: TGCGCCAGCAGTGGGGGGACAGGGTACGCAGATACGCAGTATTTT.

The chain carries TRBV7-8 and TRBJ1-3; 7 bases line up with TRBD1. With 5 bases clipped from V and 0 bases from J, the junction kept 10 bases outside the gene matches. The CDR3 covers 17 residues. Germline V gene lookup returns CDR1 SGHVS and CDR2 FQNEAQ. Here the CDR3 reads CASSVSRDRYSGNTIYF. The DNA for the CDR3 is TGTGCCAGCAGCGTTAGCCGGGACAGATACTCTGGAAACACCATATATTTT.

A few counts support this clone. The genes are TRBV5-1 and TRBJ2-3, with 9 positions matching TRBD2. Per the germline V gene, CDR1 is SGHRS and CDR2 is YFSETQ. This CDR3 has 15 amino acids. V gave up 0 bases and J gave up 4 bases; unmatched junction bases: 3. CDR3 protein: CASSLAQRGADTQYF. The CDR3 DNA reads as TGCGCCAGCAGCTTGGCCCAGCGGGGGGCAGATACGCAGTATTTT.

CDR3 coding DNA: TGTGCCAGCAGCCCCTCCCATGGGGTTGGACTCAGCAAACACACTGAAGCTTTCTTT. This encodes CASSPSHGVGLSKHTEAFF. The chain is built from TRBV9 and TRBJ1-1; unclear D gene. The ends were cut back, 4 bases at V and 3 bases at J, with 28 bases in the middle. CDR3 length: 19 residues. In germline, CDR1 is SGDLS, CDR2 YYNGEE.

By share of the sample, this clone is medium-sized. The chain employs TRBV5-1 and TRBJ1-2, with D uncertain. V was shortened by 0 bases and J by 8 bases, with 8 bases between the two germline ends. There are 12 residues in the CDR3. Germline V gene data show CDR1 as SGHRS and CDR2 as YFSETQ. CDR3 in amino acids: CASSLDAEGYTF. In DNA form, the CDR3 reads TGCGCCAGCAGCTTGGATGCGGAAGGCTACACCTTC. Drawing the rest from reference TRBV5-1 and TRBJ1-2, the complete variable domain is KAGVTQTPRYLIKTRGQQVTLSCSPISGHRSVSWYQQTPGQGLQFLFEYFSETQRNKGNFPGRFSGRQFSNSRSEMNVSTLELGDSALYLCASSLDAEGYTFGSGTRLTVV.

V usage is TRBV30 and J usage is TRBJ2-7; no clear D. The CDR3 runs 15 residues. Trimming cost V 0 bases and J 1 base, with 13 bases left between them. Germline assignment: CDR1 GTSNPN and CDR2 SVGIG (reference sequence). The CDR3 DNA sequence: TGTGCCTGGAGTGTCTTTTTGGGCCGTTCCTACGAGCAGTACTTC. Translated: CAWSVFLGRSYEQYF.

The genes are TRBV6-5 and TRBJ2-5; D is perhaps TRBD1 (5 bases). The J call may be faulty, since TRBJ2-7 better matches the DNA end. The CDR3 length is 12 residues. From germline, CDR1 is MNHEY and CDR2 SVGAGI. CDR3: CASSPRGYEQYF. The CDR3 nucleotides are TGTGCCAGCAGCCCTAGGGGCTACGAGCAGTACTTC.